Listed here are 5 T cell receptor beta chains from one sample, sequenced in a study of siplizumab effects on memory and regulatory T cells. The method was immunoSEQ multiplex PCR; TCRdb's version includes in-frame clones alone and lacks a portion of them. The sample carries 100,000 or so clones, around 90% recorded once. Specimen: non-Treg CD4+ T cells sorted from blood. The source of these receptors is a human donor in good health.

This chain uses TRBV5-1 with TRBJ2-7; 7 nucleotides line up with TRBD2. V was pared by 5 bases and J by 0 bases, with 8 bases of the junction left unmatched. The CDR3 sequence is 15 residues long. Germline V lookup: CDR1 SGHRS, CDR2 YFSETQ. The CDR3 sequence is CASRRYREDSYEQYF. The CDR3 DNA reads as TGCGCCAGCAGACGTTATCGGGAGGACTCCTACGAGCAGTACTTC. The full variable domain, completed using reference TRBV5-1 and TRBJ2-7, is KAGVTQTPRYLIKTRGQQVTLSCSPISGHRSVSWYQQTPGQGLQFLFEYFSETQRNKGNFPGRFSGRQFSNSRSEMNVSTLELGDSALYLCASRRYREDSYEQYFGPGTRLTVT.

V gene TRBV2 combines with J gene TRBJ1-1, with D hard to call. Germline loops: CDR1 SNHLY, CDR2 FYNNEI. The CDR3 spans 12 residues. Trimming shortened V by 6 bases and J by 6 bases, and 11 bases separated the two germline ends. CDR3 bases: TGTGCCAGCAGGTCATCAGGTCCTGAAGCTTTCTTT. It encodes CASRSSGPEAFF.

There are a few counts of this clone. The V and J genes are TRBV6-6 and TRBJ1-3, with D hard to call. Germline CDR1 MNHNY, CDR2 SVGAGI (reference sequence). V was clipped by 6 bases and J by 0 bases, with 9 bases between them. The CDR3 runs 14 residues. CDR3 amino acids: CASSNQNSGNTIYF. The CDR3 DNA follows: TGTGCCAGCAGCAACCAGAACTCTGGAAACACCATATATTTT.

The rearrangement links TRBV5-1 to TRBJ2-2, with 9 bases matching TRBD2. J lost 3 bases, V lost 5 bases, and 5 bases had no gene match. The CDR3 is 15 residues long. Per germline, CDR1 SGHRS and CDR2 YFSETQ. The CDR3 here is CASRGGLADTGELFF. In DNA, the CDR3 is TGCGCCAGCAGAGGGGGACTAGCAGACACCGGGGAGCTGTTTTTT. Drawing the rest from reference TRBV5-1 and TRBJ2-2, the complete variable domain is KAGVTQTPRYLIKTRGQQVTLSCSPISGHRSVSWYQQTPGQGLQFLFEYFSETQRNKGNFPGRFSGRQFSNSRSEMNVSTLELGDSALYLCASRGGLADTGELFFGEGSRLTVL.

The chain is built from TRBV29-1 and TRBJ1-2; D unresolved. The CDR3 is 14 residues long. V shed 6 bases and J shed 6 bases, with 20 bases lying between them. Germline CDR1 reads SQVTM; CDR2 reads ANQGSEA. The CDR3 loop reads CSVQLSDRGHGYTF. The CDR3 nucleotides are TGCAGCGTCCAACTTTCCGATAGAGGGCATGGCTACACCTTC.